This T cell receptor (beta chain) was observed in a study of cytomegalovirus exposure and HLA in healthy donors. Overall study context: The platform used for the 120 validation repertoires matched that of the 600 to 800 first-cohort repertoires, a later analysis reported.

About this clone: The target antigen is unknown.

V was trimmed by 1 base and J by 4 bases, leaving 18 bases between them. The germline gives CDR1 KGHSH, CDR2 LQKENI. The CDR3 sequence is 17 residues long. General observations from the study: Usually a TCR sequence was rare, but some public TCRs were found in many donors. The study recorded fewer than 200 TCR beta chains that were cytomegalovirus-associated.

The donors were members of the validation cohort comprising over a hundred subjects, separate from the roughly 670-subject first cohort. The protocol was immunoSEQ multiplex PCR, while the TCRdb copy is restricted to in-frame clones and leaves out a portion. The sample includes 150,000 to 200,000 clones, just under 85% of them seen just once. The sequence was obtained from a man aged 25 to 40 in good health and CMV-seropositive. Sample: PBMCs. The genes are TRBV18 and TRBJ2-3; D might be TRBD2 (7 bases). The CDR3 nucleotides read TGTGCCAGCTCACCACTTCCAGCGGGGACATCCCCAGATACGCAGTATTTT. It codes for CASSPLPAGTSPDTQYF.